Following are 5 T cell receptor beta chains from one sample sequenced in a study of blood T cell repertoires in COVID-19. Profiled with immunoSEQ multiplex PCR; TCRdb holds only in-frame clones, not every one. Counted here are fewer than 400,000 clones, 85% occurring once; the ten biggest clones make up roughly 3.7%. The sample comprised peripheral blood. Every receptor here comes from a woman aged 18-29 years with acute or convalescent COVID-19.

The CDR3 DNA reads as TGCGCCAGCAGCCACGGGACAGGGACTGGGGCCAACGTCCTGACTTTC. It yields the protein CASSHGTGTGANVLTF. The rearrangement joins TRBV5-1 to TRBJ2-6; TRBD1 aligns across 9 bases. The trim removed 4 bases at V and 2 bases at J, leaving 4 bases unmatched. The CDR3 has 16 residues. The V gene's germline CDR1 is SGHRS and CDR2 YFSETQ. Full variable domain (missing parts from reference TRBV5-1 and TRBJ2-6): KAGVTQTPRYLIKTRGQQVTLSCSPISGHRSVSWYQQTPGQGLQFLFEYFSETQRNKGNFPGRFSGRQFSNSRSEMNVSTLELGDSALYLCASSHGTGTGANVLTFGAGSRLTVL.

The rearrangement links TRBV5-4 to TRBJ2-3; weak D call: TRBD1 (5 bases). The CDR3 is 15 residues long. V was pared by 0 bases and J by 1 base, with 9 bases between. The germline V gene has CDR1 SGHNT and CDR2 YYREEE (reference sequence). The CDR3 bases are TGTGCCAGCAGCTTGGGGTCCAGGGGCACAGATACGCAGTATTTT. Its translation is CASSLGSRGTDTQYF.

The rearrangement links TRBV12-5 to TRBJ2-5; weak D call: TRBD1 (5 bases). V lost 1 base to trimming and J lost 5 bases, with 20 bases between them. The CDR3 covers 17 residues. Germline V gene sequence: CDR1 LGHNT, CDR2 FRNRAP. DNA of the CDR3: TGTGCTAGTGGTTTGGGCGAAGGGGTTGGCTTGGATGAGACCCAGTACTTC. Protein sequence: CASGLGEGVGLDETQYF.

This clone was detected many times. The chain couples TRBV5-6 to TRBJ1-2; tentative D call: TRBD1 (6 bases). Germline V lookup: CDR1 SGHDT, CDR2 YYEEEE. Trimming pared 2 bases from V and 8 bases from J, leaving 10 bases between. The length of the CDR3 is 12 residues. The CDR3 sequence: CASSLQGDGYTF. CDR3 nucleotide sequence: TGTGCCAGCAGCTTACAGGGAGACGGCTACACCTTC.

The gene calls are TRBV27 and TRBJ2-1; TRBD2 matches at 8 bases. Looked up from germline, CDR1 is MNHEY and CDR2 is SMNVEV (reference sequence). The CDR3 covers 14 residues. The trim removed 6 bases at V and 8 bases at J, leaving 9 bases unmatched. CDR3 residues: CASSPGGVTDEQFF. CDR3 DNA sequence: TGTGCCAGCAGCCCCGGGGGGGTTACCGATGAGCAGTTCTTC.